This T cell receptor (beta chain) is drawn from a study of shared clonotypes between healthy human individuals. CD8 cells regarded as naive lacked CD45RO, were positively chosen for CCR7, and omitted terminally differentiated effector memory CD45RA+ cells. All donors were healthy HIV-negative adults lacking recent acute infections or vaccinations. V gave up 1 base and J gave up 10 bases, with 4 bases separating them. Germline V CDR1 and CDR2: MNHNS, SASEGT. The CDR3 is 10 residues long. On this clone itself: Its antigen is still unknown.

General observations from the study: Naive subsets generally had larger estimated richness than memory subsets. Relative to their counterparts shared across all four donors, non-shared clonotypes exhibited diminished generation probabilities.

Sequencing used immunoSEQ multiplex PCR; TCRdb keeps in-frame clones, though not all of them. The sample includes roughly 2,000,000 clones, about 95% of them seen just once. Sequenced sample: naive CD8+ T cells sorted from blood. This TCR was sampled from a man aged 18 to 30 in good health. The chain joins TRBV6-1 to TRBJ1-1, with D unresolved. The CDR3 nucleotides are TGTGCCAGCAGTGAAGTCAGAGCTTTCTTT. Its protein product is CASSEVRAFF.